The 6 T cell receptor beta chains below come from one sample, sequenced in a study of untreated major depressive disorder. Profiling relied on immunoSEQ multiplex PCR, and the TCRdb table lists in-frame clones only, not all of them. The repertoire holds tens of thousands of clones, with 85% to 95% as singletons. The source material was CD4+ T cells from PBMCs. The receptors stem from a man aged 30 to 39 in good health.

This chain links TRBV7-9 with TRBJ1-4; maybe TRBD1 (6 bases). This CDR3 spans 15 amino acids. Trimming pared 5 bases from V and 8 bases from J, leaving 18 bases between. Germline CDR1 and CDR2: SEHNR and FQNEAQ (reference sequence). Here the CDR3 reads CASSNGQSVGEKLFF. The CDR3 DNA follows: TGTGCCAGCAGCAATGGACAGTCGGTAGGGGAAAAACTGTTTTTT.

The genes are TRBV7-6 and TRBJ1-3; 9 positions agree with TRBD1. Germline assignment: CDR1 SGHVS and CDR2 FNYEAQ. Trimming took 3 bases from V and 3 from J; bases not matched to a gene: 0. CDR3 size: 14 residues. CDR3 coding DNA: TGTGCCAGCAGCTTGGACAGGGGTGGAAACACCATATATTTT. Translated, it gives CASSLDRGGNTIYF.

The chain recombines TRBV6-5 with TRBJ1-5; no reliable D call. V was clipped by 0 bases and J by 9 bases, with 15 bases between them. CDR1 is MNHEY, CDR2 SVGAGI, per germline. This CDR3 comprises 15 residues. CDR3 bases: TGTGCCAGCAGTTACTCGACACGGGCACAGTCGCCCCAGCATTTT. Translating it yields CASSYSTRAQSPQHF.

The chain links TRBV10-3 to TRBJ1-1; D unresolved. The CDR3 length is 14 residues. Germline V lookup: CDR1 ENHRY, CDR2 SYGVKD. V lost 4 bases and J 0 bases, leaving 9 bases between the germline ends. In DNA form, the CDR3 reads TGTGCCATCAGTGTAAACAGTATGAACACTGAAGCTTTCTTT. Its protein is CAISVNSMNTEAFF.

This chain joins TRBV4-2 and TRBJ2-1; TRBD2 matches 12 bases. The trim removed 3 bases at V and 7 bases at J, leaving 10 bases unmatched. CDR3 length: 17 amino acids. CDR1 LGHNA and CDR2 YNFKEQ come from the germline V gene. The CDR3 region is CASSHPSLAGGLNEQFF. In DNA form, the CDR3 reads TGTGCCAGCAGCCATCCGTCCCTAGCGGGAGGGTTGAATGAGCAGTTCTTC.

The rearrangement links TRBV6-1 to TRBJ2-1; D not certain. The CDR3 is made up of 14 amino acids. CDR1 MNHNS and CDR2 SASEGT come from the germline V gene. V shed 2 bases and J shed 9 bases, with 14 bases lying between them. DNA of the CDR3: TGTGCCAGCAGTGAAACGTTGACGGCTGTTGAGCAGTTCTTC. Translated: CASSETLTAVEQFF.